This T cell receptor beta chain was recovered during a study of regulatory T cells in long-lasting Graves disease. Findings and limits, study-wide: Persistent cases favored TRBV28, TRBJ1-2 and TRBJ2-5.

This clonotype was seen a handful of times. Its antigen is not identified. This may stem from a read error, because a much larger clone lies one nucleotide away. Time point reported: newly diagnosed GD, antithyroid drugs for less than 3 months. The TCR library was prepared using RNA isolated from PBMCs. All patients originated from an endocrinology department located in Xi'an, China. Peripheral blood, approximately 9 milliliters per patient, was collected in EDTA tubes. Building the TCR beta libraries relied on iRepertoire HTBI primers, and CDR3 regions underwent Arm-PCR. TCRdb ran MiXCR on the multiplex PCR reads and lists one entry per CDR3 protein. The sample shows roughly 250,000 distinct CDR3 sequences, about 20% of them seen only once. CDR1 and CDR2 (germline): SGHRS, YFSETQ. This CDR3 is built from 15 residues. The data were also submitted as part of a second study, on T cells in Graves' hyperthyroidism and ophthalmopathy.

The starting material was peripheral blood mononuclear cells (PBMCs), obtained at new diagnosis, from a patient treated with antithyroid drugs. The chain couples TRBV5-1 to TRBJ2-2; 9 bases are shared with TRBD1. This clonotype originated in a woman in her 30s with Graves disease. The CDR3 region has the DNA TGCGCCAGCCAAGCCGACAGGGGGATAACCGGGGAGCTGCTTTTT. The encoded protein is CASQADRGITGELLF.